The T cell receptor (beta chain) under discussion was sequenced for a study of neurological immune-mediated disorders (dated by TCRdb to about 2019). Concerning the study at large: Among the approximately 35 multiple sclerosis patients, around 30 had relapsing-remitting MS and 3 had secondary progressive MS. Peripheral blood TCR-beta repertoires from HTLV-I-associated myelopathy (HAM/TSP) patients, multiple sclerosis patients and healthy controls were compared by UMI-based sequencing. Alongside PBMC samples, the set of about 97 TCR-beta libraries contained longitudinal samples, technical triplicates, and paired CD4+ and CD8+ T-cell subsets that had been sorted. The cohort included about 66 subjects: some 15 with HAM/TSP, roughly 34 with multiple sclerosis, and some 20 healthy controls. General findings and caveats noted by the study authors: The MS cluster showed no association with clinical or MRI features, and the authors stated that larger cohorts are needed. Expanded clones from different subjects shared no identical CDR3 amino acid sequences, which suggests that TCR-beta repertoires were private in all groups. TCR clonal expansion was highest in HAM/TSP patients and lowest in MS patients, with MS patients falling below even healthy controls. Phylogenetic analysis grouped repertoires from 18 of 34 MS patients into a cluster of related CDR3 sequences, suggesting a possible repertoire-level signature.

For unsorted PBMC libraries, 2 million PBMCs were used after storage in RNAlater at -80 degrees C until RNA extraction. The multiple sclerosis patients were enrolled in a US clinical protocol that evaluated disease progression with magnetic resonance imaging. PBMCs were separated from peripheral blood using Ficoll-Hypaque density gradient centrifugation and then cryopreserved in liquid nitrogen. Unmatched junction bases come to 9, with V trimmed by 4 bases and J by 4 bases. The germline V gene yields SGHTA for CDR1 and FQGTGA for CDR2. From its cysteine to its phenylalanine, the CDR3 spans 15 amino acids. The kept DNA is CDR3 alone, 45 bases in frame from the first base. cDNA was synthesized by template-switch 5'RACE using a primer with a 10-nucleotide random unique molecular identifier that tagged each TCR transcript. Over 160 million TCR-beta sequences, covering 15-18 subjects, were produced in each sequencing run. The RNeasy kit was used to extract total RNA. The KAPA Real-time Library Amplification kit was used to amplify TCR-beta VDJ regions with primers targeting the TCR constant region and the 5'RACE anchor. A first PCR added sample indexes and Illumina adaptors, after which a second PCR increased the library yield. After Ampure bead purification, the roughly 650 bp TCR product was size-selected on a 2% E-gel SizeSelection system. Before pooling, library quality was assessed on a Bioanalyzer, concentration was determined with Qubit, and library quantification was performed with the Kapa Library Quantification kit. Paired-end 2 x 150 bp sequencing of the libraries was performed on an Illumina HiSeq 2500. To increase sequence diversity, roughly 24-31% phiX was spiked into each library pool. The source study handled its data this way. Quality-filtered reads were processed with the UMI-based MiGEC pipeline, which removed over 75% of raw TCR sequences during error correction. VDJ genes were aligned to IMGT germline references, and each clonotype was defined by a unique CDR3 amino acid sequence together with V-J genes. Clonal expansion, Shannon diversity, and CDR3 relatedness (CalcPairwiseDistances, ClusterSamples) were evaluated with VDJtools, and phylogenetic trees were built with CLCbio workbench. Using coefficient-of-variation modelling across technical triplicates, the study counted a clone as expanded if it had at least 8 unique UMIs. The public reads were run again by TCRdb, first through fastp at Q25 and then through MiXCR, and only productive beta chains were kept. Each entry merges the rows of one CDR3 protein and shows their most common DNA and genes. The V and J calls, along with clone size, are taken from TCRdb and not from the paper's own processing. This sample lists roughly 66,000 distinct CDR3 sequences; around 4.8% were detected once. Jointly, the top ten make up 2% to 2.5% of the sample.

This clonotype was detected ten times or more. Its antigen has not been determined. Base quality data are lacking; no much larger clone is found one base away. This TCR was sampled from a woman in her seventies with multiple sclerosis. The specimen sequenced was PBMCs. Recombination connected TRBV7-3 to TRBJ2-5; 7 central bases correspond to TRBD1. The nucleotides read TGTGCCAGCAGCTGGACCGGGACAGAAGGAGAGACCCAGTACTTC. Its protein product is CASSWTGTEGETQYF.